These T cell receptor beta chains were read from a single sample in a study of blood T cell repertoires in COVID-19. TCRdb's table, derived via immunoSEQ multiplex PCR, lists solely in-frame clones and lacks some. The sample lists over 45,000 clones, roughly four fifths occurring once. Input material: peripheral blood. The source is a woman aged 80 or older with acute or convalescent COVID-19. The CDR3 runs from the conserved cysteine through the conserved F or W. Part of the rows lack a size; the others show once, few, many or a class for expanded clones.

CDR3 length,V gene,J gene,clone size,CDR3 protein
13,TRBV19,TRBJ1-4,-,CASSGGALEKLFF
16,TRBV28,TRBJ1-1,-,CASSRRDRGVRTEAFF
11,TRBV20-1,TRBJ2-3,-,CSAGRGGEQYF
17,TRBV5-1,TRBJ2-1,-,CASSLVPDSARYNEQFF
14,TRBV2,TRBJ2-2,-,CASSGTRVSGELFF
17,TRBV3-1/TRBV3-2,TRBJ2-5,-,CASSQESPLAGGETQYF
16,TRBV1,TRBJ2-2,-,CTSSQGVSGGTGELFF
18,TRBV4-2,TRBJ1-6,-,CASSQDSSRSSYNSPLHF
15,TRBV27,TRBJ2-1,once,CASRQRGGPYNEQFF
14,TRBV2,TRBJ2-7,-,CASRDRGGSYEQYF
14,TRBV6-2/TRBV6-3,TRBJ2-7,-,CASSWTSGAPEQYF
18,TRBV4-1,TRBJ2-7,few,CASSQRAYTGTGIYEQYF
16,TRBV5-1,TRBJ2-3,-,CASSSNTGTGINTQYF
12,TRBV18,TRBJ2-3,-,CASSPSSDTQYF
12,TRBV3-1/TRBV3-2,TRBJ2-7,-,CASSLQFYEQYF
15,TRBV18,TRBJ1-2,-,CASSPKEDYTGGYTF
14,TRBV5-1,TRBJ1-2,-,CASSPAGTGAGYTF
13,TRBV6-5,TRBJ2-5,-,CASRGTGVATQYF
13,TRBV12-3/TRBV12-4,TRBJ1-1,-,CASSTQRVSEAFF
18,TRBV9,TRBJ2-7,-,CASSPQGLAGAISYEQYF